The 23 T cell receptor beta chains listed next were all sequenced from one sample in a study of molecular identifiers for immune sequencing clone quantification (dated by TCRdb to the late 2010s). Library method: PCR. The reads were generated on an Illumina HiSeq 4000. TCRdb passed the public sequencing reads through fastp at Q25 and MiXCR, retaining productive beta sequences. Rows merge per CDR3 protein into single entries with the most common DNA and genes. The sample table holds 490,000 or so distinct CDR3 sequences, of which roughly 23% were seen once. The top ten clones comprise approximately 0.8% of the sample. The sample taken for sequencing was naive CD8+ T cells from blood, with Jurkat cell RNA spiked in. The cell subset or site tag for this specimen amounts to: FACS-sorted CD8+CD4-CCR7+CD45RA+ naive T cells. The receptor source for this set is a human donor in good health. Some libraries in this study had Jurkat cell RNA spiked in.

This clonotype was observed many times. The chain joins TRBV19 to TRBJ2-7, with a tentative D call TRBD2 (5 bases). This CDR3 contains 13 residues. Germline V CDR1 and CDR2: LNHDA, SQIVND (reference sequence). With 5 bases removed from V and 3 bases from J, the gap between germline ends came to 11 bases. The CDR3 bases are TGTGCCAGTAGTCCAGGACTGTTCTACGAGCAGTACTTC. Amino acid sequence: CASSPGLFYEQYF.

Worth noting for this clonotype: Given a much more abundant clone one base away, this may be a read error. In DNA form, the CDR3 reads TGTGCCAGCAGCCGACCGGGACAGCCATCTGGAAACACCATGTATTTT. This encodes CASSRPGQPSGNTMYF. The V and J genes are TRBV7-9 and TRBJ1-3, with 7 bases aligning to TRBD1. This CDR3 spans 16 amino acids. The V gene's germline CDR1 is SEHNR and CDR2 FQNEAQ (reference sequence).

This clonotype has at least ten counts. This chain's CDR3 is CATSEGGSNIQYF. The DNA for the CDR3 is TGTGCCACCAGTGAGGGAGGGTCGAACATTCAGTACTTC. The genes are TRBV24-1 and TRBJ2-4; 7 nucleotides match TRBD2. Germline V gene lookup returns CDR1 KGHDR and CDR2 SFDVKD. After removal of 4 bases from V and 7 bases from J, the junction contained 3 bases not matched to a gene. This CDR3 comprises 13 residues.

This clonotype was counted a single time. J is TRBJ2-7 and V is TRBV3-1; no firm D call. This CDR3 comprises 15 residues. In germline, CDR1 is LGHDT, CDR2 YNNKEL (reference sequence). The V gene lost 1 base and the J gene lost 2 bases, with 12 bases spanning the gap. The CDR3 loop reads CASSQAPTSTYEQYF. In nucleotides, the CDR3 is TGTGCCAGCAGCCAAGCCCCCACCAGCACCTACGAGCAGTACTTC.

Concerning this clonotype itself: At one of its ends the junction is not consistent with the germline gene, which may arise from a read error. The V gene is TRBV27, the J gene TRBJ2-1, with D perhaps TRBD1 (5 bases). Germline V gene lookup returns CDR1 MNHEY and CDR2 SMNVEV (reference sequence). The CDR3 sequence is 15 residues long. The CDR3 sequence is CASSSRVDSYNEQFF. The CDR3 DNA reads TGTGCCAGCAGTTCCAGGGTCGATTCCTATAATGAGCAGTTCTTC.

The chain links TRBV19 to TRBJ1-1; no definite D call. CDR3 length: 11 amino acids. From germline, CDR1 is LNHDA and CDR2 SQIVND (reference sequence). V dropped 7 bases and J dropped 4 bases, with 7 bases sitting between them. Here the CDR3 DNA reads TGTGCCAGTACGTTTGGCACTGAAGCTTTCTTT. This gives the protein CASTFGTEAFF.

This clonotype was detected ten times or more. The V call is TRBV30, the J call TRBJ2-5; D is perhaps TRBD1 (6 bases). V lost 2 bases to trimming and J lost 2 bases, with 12 bases between them. This CDR3 has 14 residues. CDR1 and CDR2 from the germline V gene are GTSNPN and SVGIG (reference sequence). Written as DNA, the CDR3 is TGTGCCTGGAGTCAGGGCCAGGGGCAAGAGACCCAGTACTTC. This sequence encodes CAWSQGQGQETQYF.

The chain recombines TRBV27 with TRBJ2-7, with TRBD1 matching over 7 bases. CDR1 MNHEY and CDR2 SMNVEV come from the germline V gene (reference sequence). The trim removed 0 bases at V and 5 bases at J, leaving 7 bases unmatched. This CDR3 spans 15 amino acids. CDR3 sequence: CASSLSATGLDEQYF. In DNA, the CDR3 is TGTGCCAGCAGTTTATCGGCGACAGGGTTGGACGAGCAGTACTTC.

Details on this clonotype: This may be a read error: a much more frequent sequence differs by one nucleotide. The chain combines TRBV7-9 with TRBJ1-5; 8 bases fit TRBD1. CDR3 length equals 14 residues. The germline CDR1 and CDR2 sequences are SEHNR and FQNEAQ (reference sequence). CDR3 residues: CASSPGGFGQLQHF. The CDR3 nucleotides read TGTGCCAGCAGCCCAGGGGGCTTTGGTCAGCTCCAGCATTTT.

On this clonotype itself: A read error is possible here, since a much larger clone lies one base away. The V gene is TRBV4-1, the J gene TRBJ2-1; the match to TRBD1 covers 10 bases. Germline V CDR1 and CDR2: MGHRA, YSYEKL. The CDR3 has 17 residues. The V segment lost 3 bases and the J segment 7 bases; nucleotides outside the gene matches: 12. The CDR3 here is CASSHVPAGQGLNEQFF. The CDR3 region has the DNA TGCGCCAGCAGCCATGTTCCGGCGGGACAGGGGTTAAATGAGCAGTTCTTC.

This clonotype was recorded a few times. V usage is TRBV2 and J usage is TRBJ1-5; no reliable D call. Trimming left V 9 bases short and J 2 bases short, with 11 bases between. This CDR3 region has 13 residues. CDR1 and CDR2 from the germline V gene are SNHLY and FYNNEI. The CDR3 spells CASTDSGNQPQHF. CDR3 bases: TGTGCCAGTACGGACTCGGGCAATCAGCCCCAGCATTTT.

CDR3 in amino acids: CASSTRTSGKAPTDTQYF. The CDR3 DNA is TGTGCCAGCAGTACCCGGACTAGCGGGAAGGCCCCCACAGATACGCAGTATTTT. The gene calls are TRBV27 and TRBJ2-3, with 12 bases aligning to TRBD2. V lost 5 bases and J lost 2; bases outside the gene matches: 11. Germline lookup yields CDR1 MNHEY and CDR2 SMNVEV (reference sequence). The CDR3 covers 18 residues.

In this sample, this clonotype turned up a few times. The chain links TRBV5-4 to TRBJ1-6, with TRBD1 as a possible D gene (6 bases). Germline CDR1 SGHNT, CDR2 YYREEE (reference sequence). V was cut by 7 bases and J by 7 bases, with 12 bases left in between. The CDR3 runs to 13 residues. CDR3 sequence: CASSGGQNSPLHF. The CDR3 coding sequence is TGTGCCAGCTCCGGGGGGCAGAATTCACCCCTCCACTTT.

The table lists this clonotype with a few counts. The V and J genes are TRBV4-1 and TRBJ2-5; 9 bases agree with TRBD2. Losses at the gene ends were 6 bases for V and 5 bases for J; bases not matched to a gene: 10. Germline assignment: CDR1 MGHRA and CDR2 YSYEKL. CDR3 length: 15 residues. CDR3 coding DNA: TGCGCCAGCAGTCGTTATTCTAGCGGGGCGGAGACCCAGTACTTC. Residues: CASSRYSSGAETQYF.

Remarks on this clonotype: A junction end diverges from the germline sequence, so it may reflect a read error. The chain couples TRBV29-1 to TRBJ1-1, with unresolved D. This CDR3 region has 11 residues. CDR1 is SQVTM and CDR2 is ANQGSEA in the germline V gene. CDR3 loop: CSVPANTEASF. The DNA of the CDR3 is TGCAGCGTTCCAGCGAACACTGAAGCTTCCTTT.

The DNA of the CDR3 is TGTGCCAGCAGCTTGGCTCCGGACAGGGAATATTCACCCCTCCACTTT. It translates to CASSLAPDREYSPLHF. This chain connects TRBV5-6 to TRBJ1-6; TRBD1 agrees at 8 bases. The length of the CDR3 is 16 residues. Germline loops: CDR1 SGHDT, CDR2 YYEEEE. Trimming at V came to 0 bases and at J to 8 bases, leaving 7 bases not matched to a gene. The full variable domain, its missing parts supplied by reference TRBV5-6 and TRBJ1-6, is DAGVTQSPTHLIKTRGQQVTLRCSPKSGHDTVSWYQQALGQGPQFIFQYYEEEERQRGNFPDRFSGHQFPNYSSELNVNALLLGDSALYLCASSLAPDREYSPLHFGNGTRLTVT.

This clonotype was picked up many times. The gene calls are TRBV6-5 and TRBJ2-3, with D possibly TRBD1 on 6 matching bases. The length of the CDR3 is 15 residues. Per germline, CDR1 MNHEY and CDR2 SVGAGI. The V gene lost 6 bases and the J gene lost 2 bases, with 15 bases spanning the gap. The chain's CDR3 is CASRDGTPDTDTQYF. Here the CDR3 DNA reads TGTGCCAGCAGGGACGGGACACCGGACACAGATACGCAGTATTTT.

Turning to this clonotype: With a much larger clone just one base away, this may be a read error. The V gene is TRBV20-1, the J gene TRBJ2-7; 7 positions agree with TRBD1. In germline, CDR1 is DFQATT, CDR2 SNEGSKA (reference sequence). This CDR3 comprises 14 residues. V lost 5 bases and J lost 3; bases outside the gene matches: 10. Here the CDR3 DNA reads TGCAGTGCTTATGCCGGGACAGAGGGCTACGAGCAGTACTTC. Its protein is CSAYAGTEGYEQYF.

This clonotype was recorded a few times. A much larger clone sits a single nucleotide away, making a read error possible. The chain employs TRBV7-9 and TRBJ2-2; TRBD2 matches at 8 bases. Germline CDR1 is SEHNR and CDR2 is FQNEAQ (reference sequence). The CDR3 covers 17 residues. With 5 bases clipped from V and 6 bases from J, the junction kept 14 bases outside the gene matches. The CDR3 is CASSPGLVVYGAGELFF. In DNA, the CDR3 is TGTGCCAGCAGCCCGGGACTAGTGGTTTATGGCGCCGGGGAGCTGTTTTTT.

This clonotype was counted at least ten times. The V gene is TRBV19, the J gene TRBJ1-4, with no clear D. From germline, CDR1 is LNHDA and CDR2 SQIVND (reference sequence). The CDR3 spans 13 residues. V was pared by 10 bases and J by 0 bases, with 9 bases between. This CDR3 reads CATRGATNEKLFF. The CDR3 region has the DNA TGTGCCACCCGAGGAGCAACTAATGAAAAACTGTTTTTT. Full variable domain (outside the CDR3, taken from reference TRBV19 and TRBJ1-4): DGGITQSPKYLFRKEGQNVTLSCEQNLNHDAMYWYRQDPGQGLRLIYYSQIVNDFQKGDIAEGYSVSREKKESFPLTVTSAQKNPTAFYLCATRGATNEKLFFGSGTQLSVL.

This clonotype was recorded many times. The chain employs TRBV4-3 and TRBJ1-2, with 7 bases matching TRBD1. The junction had 8 bases not matched to a gene; V was cut back by 1 base and J by 6 bases. The CDR3 sequence is 15 residues long. The V gene's germline CDR1 is LGHNA and CDR2 YSLEER. The CDR3 DNA is TGCGCCAGCAGCCAAGTCGAGGGGGCAGTCGATGGCTACACCTTC. This encodes CASSQVEGAVDGYTF.

The chain combines TRBV21-1 with TRBJ2-2; the tabulated D call, TRBD2, remains unverified against the DNA. TRBV21-1 constitutes a pseudogene. The CDR3 is 15 residues long. CDR3 DNA sequence: TGTGCCAGCAGCCCACCTCGGGAGGGATCCGGGGAGCTGTTTTTT. This translates into CASSPPREGSGELFF.

This clonotype appeared a few times. The rearrangement links TRBV12-3 or TRBV12-4 to TRBJ2-2; 7 bases fit TRBD1. The CDR3 loop spans 14 amino acids. The junction had 7 bases not matched to a gene; V was cut back by 5 bases and J by 7 bases. The CDR3 region has the DNA TGTGCCAGCAGTGCCCAGACAGGGCACGGGGAGCTGTTTTTT. This translates into CASSAQTGHGELFF.